A single T cell receptor beta chain is shown here with its context. What it recognizes is unknown. Both 60 Vbeta primers and 13 Jbeta primers went into the PCR. Method: immunoSEQ multiplex PCR; TCRdb's copy keeps in-frame clones and lacks some. The sample contains around 200,000 clones, less than 85% of which appear only once. The CDR3 length is 14 residues. Germline CDR1 is GTSNPN and CDR2 is SVGIG (reference sequence). V lost 0 bases to trimming and J lost 0 bases, with 6 bases between them. This entry belongs to a study of cytomegalovirus exposure and HLA in healthy donors. Study observations and caveats: A later analysis showed TCR association rates differing by HLA locus, peaking at DRB1 and lowest at HLA-C. Many donors shared some public TCRs, even though most TCR sequences were rare.

The V and J genes are TRBV30 and TRBJ1-3; D remains unclear. Sequenced sample: PBMCs. The TCR was taken from a boy younger than 18 in good health and CMV-seronegative. In DNA form, the CDR3 reads TGTGCCTGGAGTGTACTCGCCTCTGGAAACACCATATATTTT. Amino acid sequence: CAWSVLASGNTIYF.